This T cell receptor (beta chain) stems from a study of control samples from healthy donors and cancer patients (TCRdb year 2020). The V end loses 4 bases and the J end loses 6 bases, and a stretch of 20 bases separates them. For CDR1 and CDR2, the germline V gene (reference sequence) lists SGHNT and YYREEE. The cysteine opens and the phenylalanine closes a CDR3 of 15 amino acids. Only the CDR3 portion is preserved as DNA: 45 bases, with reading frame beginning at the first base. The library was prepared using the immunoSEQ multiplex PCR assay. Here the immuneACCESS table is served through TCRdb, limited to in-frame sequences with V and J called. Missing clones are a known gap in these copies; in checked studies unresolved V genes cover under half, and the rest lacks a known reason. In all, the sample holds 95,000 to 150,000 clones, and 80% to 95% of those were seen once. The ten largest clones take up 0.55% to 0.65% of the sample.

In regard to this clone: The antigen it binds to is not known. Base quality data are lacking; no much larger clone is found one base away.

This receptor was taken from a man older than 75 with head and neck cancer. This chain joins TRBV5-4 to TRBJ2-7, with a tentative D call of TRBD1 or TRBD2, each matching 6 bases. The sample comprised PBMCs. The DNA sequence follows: TGTGCCAGCAGCCGGAGGGCAGGGGCGCCTGGCGAGCAGTACTTC. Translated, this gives CASSRRAGAPGEQYF.